Presented here are 31 T cell receptor beta chains from one specimen sequenced in a study of cytomegalovirus exposure and HLA in healthy donors. The PCR employed 60 Vbeta primers together with 13 Jbeta primers. The table came from immunoSEQ multiplex PCR; TCRdb's copy has only in-frame clones and leaves some out. Its listing shows approximately 150,000 clones. Sequencing was done on a sample of PBMCs. Receptors originate from a woman aged 18-29 years in good health and CMV-seronegative.

This chain joins TRBV5-8 and TRBJ2-5, with 7 positions matching TRBD1. The CDR3 spans 16 residues. From germline, CDR1 is SGHTS and CDR2 YDEGEE. With 4 bases clipped from V and 3 bases from J, the junction kept 12 bases outside the gene matches. CDR3 sequence reads: CASSVISGGWEETQYF. The CDR3 DNA reads as TGTGCCAGCAGCGTCATATCAGGGGGATGGGAAGAGACCCAGTACTTC.

This sequence joins TRBV2 and TRBJ1-2; 10 positions match TRBD1. The CDR3 covers 12 residues. Unmatched junction bases numbered 1, after V lost 6 bases and J lost 6 bases. Germline CDR1 and CDR2: SNHLY and FYNNEI. The CDR3 is CASSGTGDGYTF. The CDR3 region has the DNA TGTGCCAGCAGCGGGACAGGGGATGGCTACACCTTC.

This chain uses TRBV11-2 with TRBJ1-1; the match to TRBD1 covers 7 bases. Per the germline V gene, CDR1 is SGHAT and CDR2 is FQNNGV. The CDR3 extends over 15 amino acids. The trim removed 2 bases at V and 4 bases at J, leaving 7 bases unmatched. The CDR3 protein is CASSLTGVRPTEAFF. In nucleotides, the CDR3 is TGTGCCAGCAGCTTAACAGGGGTTAGGCCCACTGAAGCTTTCTTT.

V is TRBV30 and J is TRBJ2-7; a possible D gene is TRBD1 (5 bases). V was trimmed by 2 bases and J by 4 bases, leaving 12 bases between them. This CDR3 region has 13 residues. Per the germline V gene, CDR1 is GTSNPN and CDR2 is SVGIG (reference sequence). CDR3 amino acids: CAWSSDRGYEQYV. In DNA, the CDR3 is TGTGCCTGGAGTTCCGACAGAGGATACGAGCAGTACGTC.

This chain joins TRBV5-5 and TRBJ2-5; 9 nucleotides match TRBD1. The trim removed 3 bases at V and 2 bases at J, leaving 2 bases unmatched. The CDR3 is 14 residues long. CDR1 and CDR2 (germline): SGHKS, YYEKEE (reference sequence). CDR3 residues: CASSSGQGQETQYF. The CDR3 nucleotides are TGTGCCAGCAGCTCCGGACAGGGGCAAGAGACCCAGTACTTC.

The rearrangement joins TRBV4-3 to TRBJ1-1; tentatively, D is TRBD1 (6 bases). This CDR3 region has 14 residues. The germline V and J ends were trimmed by 3 bases and 5 bases, with 13 bases remaining between them. Germline values: CDR1 LGHNA, CDR2 YSLEER. CDR3 residues: CASSHKQGGTEAFF. CDR3 DNA: TGCGCCAGCAGCCACAAACAGGGAGGGACTGAAGCTTTCTTT.

As concerns this clone: A junction end diverges from the germline sequence, so it may reflect a read error. The CDR3 nucleotides are TGTGCCGGCAGCAACGGACAGGGGGGTTACAATGAGCAGTTCTTC. Translated: CAGSNGQGGYNEQFF. The V gene is TRBV7-3, the J gene TRBJ2-1; 10 positions agree with TRBD1. There are 15 residues in the CDR3. Germline CDR1 reads SGHTA; CDR2 reads FQGTGA. Together with reference TRBV7-3 and TRBJ2-1, the CDR3 gives the full variable domain: GAGVSQTPSNKVTEKGKYVELRCDPISGHTALYWYRQSLGQGPEFLIYFQGTGAADDSGLPNDRFFAVRPEGSVSTLKIQRTERGDSAVYLCAGSNGQGGYNEQFFGPGTRLTVL.

The chain carries TRBV6-5 and TRBJ1-2, with TRBD1 matching over 7 bases. Germline CDR1 is MNHEY and CDR2 is SVGAGI. The CDR3 has 16 residues. V trimming: 0 bases; J trimming: 7 bases; junction bases outside the gene matches: 11. CDR3 coding DNA: TGTGCCAGCAGTTACTCCCCTAGACAGGGAATGGGTGGCTACACCTTC. It is translated as CASSYSPRQGMGGYTF.

The rearrangement uses TRBV10-3 and TRBJ1-2; TRBD1 agrees at 9 bases. The CDR3 runs to 12 residues. V was pared by 10 bases and J by 3 bases, with 3 bases of the junction left unmatched. In germline, CDR1 is ENHRY, CDR2 SYGVKD. The CDR3 reads CATRDRDYGYTF. DNA for the CDR3: TGTGCCACCCGGGACAGGGACTATGGCTACACCTTC.

J is TRBJ2-2 and V is TRBV5-1, with D hard to call. V was cut by 7 bases and J by 3 bases, with 7 bases left in between. The CDR3 has 12 residues. Germline V CDR1 and CDR2: SGHRS, YFSETQ. The CDR3: CASCRDTGELFF. In DNA form, the CDR3 reads TGCGCCAGCTGCCGAGACACCGGGGAGCTGTTTTTT. The full variable domain, completed using reference TRBV5-1 and TRBJ2-2, is KAGVTQTPRYLIKTRGQQVTLSCSPISGHRSVSWYQQTPGQGLQFLFEYFSETQRNKGNFPGRFSGRQFSNSRSEMNVSTLELGDSALYLCASCRDTGELFFGEGSRLTVL.

The V gene is TRBV29-1, the J gene TRBJ1-2; D unresolved. Germline CDR1 is SQVTM and CDR2 is ANQGSEA. CDR3 size: 12 residues. The ends were cut back, 1 base at V and 3 bases at J, with 6 bases in the middle. CDR3 protein: CSVEGAYYGYTF. The CDR3 bases are TGCAGCGTTGAAGGAGCATACTATGGCTACACCTTC.

The chain has TRBV15 and TRBJ2-7, with TRBD2 matching over 7 bases. J gave up 2 bases and V 5 bases, and 6 bases lay outside the gene matches. In germline, CDR1 is LNHNV, CDR2 YYDKDF (reference sequence). The CDR3 spans 14 residues. The CDR3 nucleotides read TGTGCCACCAGCGGTCCGGGGGGAGCCTACGAGCAGTACTTC. Translated: CATSGPGGAYEQYF. Drawing the rest from reference TRBV15 and TRBJ2-7, the complete variable domain is DAMVIQNPRYQVTQFGKPVTLSCSQTLNHNVMYWYQQKSSQAPKLLFHYYDKDFNNEADTPDNFQSRRPNTSFCFLDIRSPGLGDTAMYLCATSGPGGAYEQYFGPGTRLTVT.

The V gene is TRBV30, the J gene TRBJ1-4; D is possibly TRBD1 (6 bases). Germline CDR1 is GTSNPN and CDR2 is SVGIG (reference sequence). V dropped 0 bases and J dropped 8 bases, with 10 bases sitting between them. There are 13 residues in the CDR3. CDR3 DNA: TGTGCCTGGAGTGTAGGGGGAGAAGAAAAACTGTTTTTT. Its translation: CAWSVGGEEKLFF.

The chain combines TRBV18 with TRBJ2-3; 11 bases agree with TRBD2. Per germline, CDR1 KGHSH and CDR2 LQKENI. This CDR3 comprises 15 residues. Trimming took 3 bases from V and 4 from J; bases not matched to a gene: 3. The CDR3 reads CASSPIAGGADTQYF. CDR3 DNA sequence: TGTGCCAGCTCACCCATAGCGGGAGGGGCAGATACGCAGTATTTT.

This chain connects TRBV7-9 to TRBJ1-5; TRBD1 aligns across 8 bases. This CDR3 is 17 amino acids long. J gave up 2 bases and V 6 bases, and 12 bases lay outside the gene matches. The germline gives CDR1 SEHNR, CDR2 FQNEAQ (reference sequence). The CDR3: CASSLTLAGGGNQPQHF. In nucleotides, the CDR3 is TGTGCCAGCAGTCTAACGTTGGCAGGGGGCGGCAATCAGCCCCAGCATTTT.

The V call is TRBV4-2, the J call TRBJ2-1; 8 bases match TRBD2. This CDR3 spans 15 amino acids. J lost 10 bases, V lost 4 bases, and 12 bases had no gene match. CDR1 and CDR2 (germline): LGHNA, YNFKEQ. CDR3 protein: CASSPRAGEVREQFF. DNA for the CDR3: TGTGCCAGCAGCCCACGAGCGGGAGAGGTGCGGGAGCAGTTCTTC.

The gene calls are TRBV7-2 and TRBJ2-2; 7 bases line up with TRBD1. The CDR3 runs 16 residues. CDR1 and CDR2 (germline): SGHTA, FQGNSA. The junction had 12 bases not matched to a gene; V was cut back by 7 bases and J by 4 bases. The CDR3 spells CASTTRGQPFTGELFF. The CDR3 DNA reads as TGTGCCAGCACCACCCGGGGACAGCCCTTCACCGGGGAGCTGTTTTTT.

This chain connects TRBV25-1 to TRBJ1-4; D may be TRBD1 (5 bases). The germline CDR1 and CDR2 sequences are MGHDK and SYGVNS. V lost 2 bases and J 7 bases, leaving 14 bases between the germline ends. This CDR3 is 15 amino acids long. CDR3 nucleotides: TGTGCCAGCAGTGAAGTAGGAGGGGCGCGTGAAAAACTGTTTTTT. It is translated as CASSEVGGAREKLFF.

The rearrangement joins TRBV11-2 to TRBJ2-7; 9 bases fit TRBD2. Germline V lookup: CDR1 SGHAT, CDR2 FQNNGV. CDR3 size: 13 residues. Unmatched junction bases numbered 11, after V lost 5 bases and J lost 12 bases. CDR3 loop: CASSHVGGRAPYV. The CDR3, as DNA: TGTGCCAGCAGCCACGTCGGCGGGAGGGCCCCGTACGTC.

The chain is built from TRBV19 and TRBJ1-5; 7 positions agree with TRBD1. V lost 5 bases to trimming and J lost 1 base; unmatched junction nucleotides: 14. The CDR3 spans 18 residues. The germline gives CDR1 LNHDA, CDR2 SQIVND (reference sequence). The chain's CDR3 is CASSVAPGRGISNQPQHF. In nucleotides, the CDR3 is TGTGCCAGTAGTGTGGCCCCAGGCAGGGGGATCAGCAATCAGCCCCAGCATTTT.

This sequence joins TRBV19 and TRBJ2-3; a weak D match, TRBD2 (5 bases). The CDR3 sequence is 14 residues long. V was shortened by 5 bases and J by 1 base, with 10 bases between the two germline ends. Germline V gene lookup returns CDR1 LNHDA and CDR2 SQIVND (reference sequence). CDR3 in DNA: TGTGCCAGTAGTGGAGGTGTTGGCACAGATACGCAGTATTTT. It encodes CASSGGVGTDTQYF. Supplemented by reference TRBV19 and TRBJ2-3, the full variable domain reads DGGITQSPKYLFRKEGQNVTLSCEQNLNHDAMYWYRQDPGQGLRLIYYSQIVNDFQKGDIAEGYSVSREKKESFPLTVTSAQKNPTAFYLCASSGGVGTDTQYFGPGTRLTVL.

The chain recombines TRBV9 with TRBJ1-1; 7 nucleotides line up with TRBD1. CDR3 length: 15 residues. Germline V gene sequence: CDR1 SGDLS, CDR2 YYNGEE. J lost 5 bases, V lost 3 bases, and 10 bases had no gene match. The CDR3 nucleotides are TGTGCCAGCAGCGGACAGGGCCTCGGTGGAACTGAAGCTTTCTTT. Translating it yields CASSGQGLGGTEAFF.

The chain combines TRBV6-5 with TRBJ2-5; TRBD1 matches at 10 bases. Germline loops: CDR1 MNHEY, CDR2 SVGAGI. CDR3 length: 15 residues. V dropped 6 bases and J dropped 5; count of bases not matched to a gene: 9. This CDR3 is CASRTRQGAGETQYF. As DNA, the CDR3 is TGTGCCAGCAGAACTCGACAGGGGGCGGGGGAGACCCAGTACTTC.

The V gene is TRBV10-1, the J gene TRBJ2-2; 7 bases line up with TRBD1. V lost 4 bases and J lost 1; bases outside the gene matches: 9. The germline gives CDR1 WNHNN, CDR2 SYGVQD (reference sequence). This CDR3 is built from 17 residues. CDR3 nucleotides: TGCGCCAGCAGTGGACACCGGGACAGTTTGAACACCGGGGAGCTGTTTTTT. It specifies CASSGHRDSLNTGELFF.

This rearrangement joins TRBV21-1 to TRBJ1-2; no DNA check was done on the table's D call, TRBD1. TRBV21-1 is described as a pseudogene. The CDR3 runs 15 residues. This CDR3 is CASRPGGQGCYGYTF. The CDR3 DNA sequence: TGTGCCAGCAGACCGGGTGGCCAGGGGTGCTATGGCTACACCTTC.

The chain carries TRBV28 and TRBJ1-1, with TRBD1 identical over 10 bases. The germline V gene has CDR1 MDHEN and CDR2 SYDVKM. CDR3 size: 14 residues. The V gene end was trimmed by 2 bases and the J gene end by 4 bases; junction bases not matched to a gene: 1. The CDR3 spells CASSLRTGGTEAFF. The CDR3 DNA reads TGTGCCAGCAGTTTAAGGACAGGGGGCACTGAAGCTTTCTTT.

J is TRBJ1-2 and V is TRBV5-1; D is possibly TRBD1 (5 bases). The CDR3 sequence is 14 residues long. Germline loops: CDR1 SGHRS, CDR2 YFSETQ. V was clipped by 0 bases and J by 8 bases, with 14 bases between them. In DNA, the CDR3 is TGCGCCAGCAGCTTGGGGCAGGGATGGAGAGGCTACACCTTC. Encoded protein: CASSLGQGWRGYTF.

The chain links TRBV5-8 to TRBJ2-1; 8 bases fit TRBD2. The V and J ends lost 0 bases and 6 bases, in that order; junction bases with no gene match: 5. The CDR3 sequence is 15 residues long. Germline CDR1 reads SGHTS; CDR2 reads YDEGEE. DNA of the CDR3: TGTGCCAGCAGCTTGGCAGTAGCGGGGATCAATGAGCAGTTCTTC. It translates to CASSLAVAGINEQFF.

The chain carries TRBV5-1 and TRBJ2-1; 8 bases line up with TRBD2. The germline CDR1 and CDR2 sequences are SGHRS and YFSETQ. This CDR3 spans 16 amino acids. The V segment lost 5 bases and the J segment 3 bases; nucleotides outside the gene matches: 10. CDR3 region: CASSTGAGVNYNEQFF. The CDR3 DNA reads TGCGCCAGCAGTACCGGAGCGGGAGTGAACTACAATGAGCAGTTCTTC.

The CDR3 here is CASSHGTGPAYEQYF. In nucleotides, the CDR3 is TGCGCCAGCAGCCATGGGACAGGGCCCGCCTACGAGCAGTACTTC. J is TRBJ2-7 and V is TRBV4-1, with 9 bases fitting TRBD1. Germline V CDR1 and CDR2: MGHRA, YSYEKL. Losses at the gene ends were 3 bases for V and 2 bases for J; bases not matched to a gene: 5. The CDR3 spans 15 residues.

The chain carries TRBV7-6 and TRBJ2-3; 9 bases align to TRBD1. The germline V gene encodes CDR1 SGHVS and CDR2 FNYEAQ. With V trimmed by 5 bases and J by 4 bases, 4 bases remained unmatched. The CDR3 covers 14 residues. CDR3 in amino acids: CASSHGTGPDTQYF. DNA for the CDR3: TGTGCCAGCAGCCACGGGACAGGGCCAGATACGCAGTATTTT. The full variable domain, with the rest looked up from reference TRBV7-6 and TRBJ2-3, is GAGVSQSPRYKVTKRGQDVALRCDPISGHVSLYWYRQALGQGPEFLTYFNYEAQQDKSGLPNDRFSAERPEGSISTLTIQRTEQRDSAMYRCASSHGTGPDTQYFGPGTRLTVL.